This TCR beta chain originates from a study of control samples from healthy donors and cancer patients. CDR3 length equals 12 residues. Germline V lookup: CDR1 SGHTS, CDR2 YDEGEE. The V end lost 4 bases, the J end lost 4 bases, and 9 bases lay between the germline ends. Sequenced by immunoSEQ multiplex PCR; TCRdb stores in-frame clones only, minus some. This table has about 98,000 clones, around 80% appearing once. This clone is labeled as medium-sized. The sequenced material came from blood. The genes are TRBV5-8 and TRBJ2-7; D unresolved. The clonotype was recovered from a man aged 60 to 69 in good health. DNA of the CDR3: TGTGCCAGCAGCGCCTCTTTTTACGAGCAGTACTTC. It specifies CASSASFYEQYF.